A single sample gave rise to the 15 T cell receptor beta chains below, sequenced in a study of breast tumors, draining lymph nodes, adjacent tissues. TCRdb recomputed calls from the multiplex PCR reads with MiXCR, one row per CDR3 protein. The sample lists 190,000 or so distinct CDR3 sequences; roughly 31% were seen once. Samples came from axillary lymph nodes draining the breast cancer. Sequencing was done on a sample of axillary lymph node tissue. The source of these receptors is a female donor with breast cancer. Some clones in this sample may be carry-over from other donors' samples.

The rearrangement uses TRBV7-8 and TRBJ2-5, with 9 bases aligning to TRBD2. V dropped 5 bases and J dropped 5; count of bases not matched to a gene: 18. Germline V gives CDR1 SGHVS, CDR2 FQNEAQ. The CDR3 totals 18 residues. The chain's CDR3 is CASSQDLGRAGGPETQYF. CDR3 nucleotide sequence: TGTGCCAGCAGCCAAGATCTGGGGCGGGCGGGGGGGCCGGAGACCCAGTACTTC.

The rearrangement joins TRBV7-6 to TRBJ1-6, with a possible D match to TRBD1 (6 bases). V dropped 5 bases and J dropped 9 bases, with 20 bases sitting between them. CDR1 is SGHVS, CDR2 FNYEAQ, per germline. This CDR3 spans 16 amino acids. Written as DNA, the CDR3 is TGTGCCAGCAGCAAGCTAGCGGGGGGGCGTAGTTCACCCCTCCACTTT. It codes for CASSKLAGGRSSPLHF.

This clonotype came up many times. The chain couples TRBV18 to TRBJ2-3; TRBD1 aligns across 8 bases. CDR3 length equals 15 residues. CDR1 is KGHSH, CDR2 LQKENI, per germline. V shed 0 bases, J shed 5 bases, and the junction held 4 bases outside the gene matches. The CDR3 is CASSPPGTGRDTQYF. For the CDR3, the DNA is TGTGCCAGCTCACCACCGGGGACAGGCAGAGATACGCAGTATTTT.

This clonotype was picked up a small number of times. The V gene is TRBV6-5, the J gene TRBJ2-7, with D possibly TRBD1 on 6 matching bases. The CDR3 runs to 16 residues. Germline V gives CDR1 MNHEY, CDR2 SVGAGI. V dropped 6 bases and J dropped 3 bases, with 21 bases sitting between them. This chain's CDR3 is CASRRGQSVTLYEQYF. CDR3 DNA sequence: TGTGCCAGCAGACGTGGACAGTCGGTGACACTCTACGAGCAGTACTTC.

This chain uses TRBV6-1 with TRBJ2-5, with 7 positions matching TRBD2. Germline V gene data show CDR1 as MNHNS and CDR2 as SASEGT. The CDR3 runs to 17 residues. J gave up 0 bases and V 6 bases, and 13 bases lay outside the gene matches. The chain's CDR3 is CASSLGYSLADQETQYF. The DNA of the CDR3 is TGTGCCAGCAGCCTTGGGTATTCTCTAGCGGACCAAGAGACCCAGTACTTC.

Regarding this clonotype: A much larger clone sits a single nucleotide away, making a read error possible. Written as DNA, the CDR3 is TGTGCCAGCAGCTTAGTGTTGGGGCCGGGAGAGACCCAGTACTTC. This encodes CASSLVLGPGETQYF. The rearrangement joins TRBV11-2 to TRBJ2-5, with D perhaps TRBD1 (5 bases). Deletions cut 1 base from V and 4 bases from J, with 13 bases between. The V gene's germline CDR1 is SGHAT and CDR2 FQNNGV. This CDR3 comprises 15 residues.

This clonotype was recorded many times. V is TRBV4-1 and J is TRBJ2-3; no reliable D call. The ends were cut back, 0 bases at V and 7 bases at J, with 11 bases in the middle. The CDR3 loop spans 14 amino acids. Germline CDR1 MGHRA, CDR2 YSYEKL. The CDR3 region is CASSQDPTINTQYF. In DNA, the CDR3 is TGCGCCAGCAGCCAAGATCCCACTATAAATACGCAGTATTTT.

In the case of this clonotype: The junction does not match germline at one end; this may be a read error. The chain has TRBV20-1 and TRBJ2-1; the D gene is possibly TRBD2 (5 bases). This CDR3 comprises 12 residues. Germline V CDR1 and CDR2: DFQATT, SNEGSKA (reference sequence). The CDR3 DNA follows: TGCAGCGAGAGGGCCAGAAACAATGAGCCGTTCTTC. As protein: CSERARNNEPFF.

This clonotype was counted many times. This chain joins TRBV9 and TRBJ2-3, with D possibly called TRBD1 or TRBD2 (5 bases each). The V gene lost 1 base and the J gene lost 1 base, with 13 bases spanning the gap. The CDR3 has 16 residues. The germline gives CDR1 SGDLS, CDR2 YYNGEE. This CDR3 reads CASSVSWDGRTDTQYF. CDR3 nucleotides: TGTGCCAGCAGCGTATCATGGGACGGACGCACAGATACGCAGTATTTT.

This clonotype showed up many times. V usage is TRBV7-3 and J usage is TRBJ2-1; D gene ambiguous. The germline gives CDR1 SGHTA, CDR2 FQGTGA. Trimming removed 5 bases from V and 5 bases from J, with 7 bases in between. The CDR3 sequence is 12 residues long. CDR3 residues: CASSPSDNEQFF. The DNA for the CDR3 is TGTGCCAGCAGCCCAAGCGACAATGAGCAGTTCTTC.

As concerns this clonotype: This could be a read error, since a much larger clone is one nucleotide away. This chain uses TRBV6-6 with TRBJ2-1; tentative D call: TRBD1 (5 bases). The CDR3 runs to 14 residues. Looked up from germline, CDR1 is MNHNY and CDR2 is SVGAGI (reference sequence). Trimming left V 5 bases short and J 5 bases short, with 13 bases between. The CDR3 region is CASSHRQTNNEQFF. The CDR3 DNA reads TGTGCCAGCAGTCATCGACAGACAAACAATGAGCAGTTCTTC.

This rearrangement joins TRBV2 to TRBJ2-7; tentatively, D is TRBD1 or TRBD2 (5 bases each). This CDR3 spans 13 amino acids. Germline V gene sequence: CDR1 SNHLY, CDR2 FYNNEI. V lost 6 bases to trimming and J lost 6 bases, with 15 bases between them. CDR3 DNA sequence: TGTGCCAGCAGAGGGGACGCGGCAGGCGAGCAGTACTTC. Amino acid sequence: CASRGDAAGEQYF.

In regard to this clonotype: Given a much more abundant clone one base away, this may be a read error. This chain connects TRBV12-3 or TRBV12-4 to TRBJ2-5, with 10 bases fitting TRBD1. Losses at the gene ends were 3 bases for V and 5 bases for J; bases not matched to a gene: 9. The CDR3 contains 16 residues. The CDR3 DNA follows: TGTGCCAGCAGTTTCGACCGGGACAGGGGTAGGGAGACCCAGTACTTC. Translating gives CASSFDRDRGRETQYF.

This clonotype was detected ten times or more. V and J are TRBV10-3 and TRBJ1-2; 10 nucleotides align to TRBD1. Germline CDR1 reads ENHRY; CDR2 reads SYGVKD. The ends lost 9 bases at V and 4 bases at J; junction bases unmatched: 8. The CDR3 has 14 residues. In DNA, the CDR3 is TGTGCCATTACTCCGGGACAGGGGCCCTATGGCTACACCTTC. Residues: CAITPGQGPYGYTF.

This clonotype came up many times. This sequence joins TRBV7-2 and TRBJ1-5; TRBD1 agrees at 7 bases. V shed 5 bases and J 3 bases; nucleotides not matched to a gene: 4. Looked up from germline, CDR1 is SGHTA and CDR2 is FQGNSA. CDR3 length: 14 residues. This CDR3 is CASSVGTVNQPQHF. The CDR3 nucleotides read TGTGCCAGCAGCGTCGGGACAGTCAATCAGCCCCAGCATTTT.